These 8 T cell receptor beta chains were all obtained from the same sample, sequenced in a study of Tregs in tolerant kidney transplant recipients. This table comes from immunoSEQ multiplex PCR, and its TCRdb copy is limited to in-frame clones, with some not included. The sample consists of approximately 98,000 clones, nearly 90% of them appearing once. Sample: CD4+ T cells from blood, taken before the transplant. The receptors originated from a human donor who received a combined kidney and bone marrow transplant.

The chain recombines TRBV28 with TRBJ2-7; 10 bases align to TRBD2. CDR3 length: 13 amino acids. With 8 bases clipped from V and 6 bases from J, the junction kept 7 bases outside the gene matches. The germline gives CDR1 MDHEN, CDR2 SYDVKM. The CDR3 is CASESGREGEQYF. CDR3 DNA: TGTGCCAGCGAGAGCGGGAGGGAGGGCGAGCAGTACTTC.

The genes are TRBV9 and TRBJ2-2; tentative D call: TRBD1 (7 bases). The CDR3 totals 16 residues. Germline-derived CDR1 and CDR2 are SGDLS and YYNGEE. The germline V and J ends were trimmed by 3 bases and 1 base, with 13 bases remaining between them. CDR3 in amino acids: CASSGRGDRNTGELFF. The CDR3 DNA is TGTGCCAGCAGCGGGAGGGGGGACAGGAACACCGGGGAGCTGTTTTTT.

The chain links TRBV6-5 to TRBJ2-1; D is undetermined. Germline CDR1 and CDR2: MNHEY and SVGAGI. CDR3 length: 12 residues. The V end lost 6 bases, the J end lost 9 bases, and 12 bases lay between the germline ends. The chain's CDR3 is CASSTRHGEQFF. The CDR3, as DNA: TGTGCCAGCAGCACCAGACACGGTGAGCAGTTCTTC.

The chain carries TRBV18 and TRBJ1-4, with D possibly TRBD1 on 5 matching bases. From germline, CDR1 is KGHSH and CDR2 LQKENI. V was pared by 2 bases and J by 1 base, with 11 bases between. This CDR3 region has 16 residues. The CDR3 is CASSPYDSRTNEKLFF. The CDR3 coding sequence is TGTGCCAGCTCACCATATGACAGTCGAACTAATGAAAAACTGTTTTTT.

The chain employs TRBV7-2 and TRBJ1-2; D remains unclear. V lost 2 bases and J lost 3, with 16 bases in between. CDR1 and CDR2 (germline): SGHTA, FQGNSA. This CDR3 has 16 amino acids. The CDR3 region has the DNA TGTGCCAGCAGCTTATTATCTTCGAGAGTTGACTATGGCTACACCTTC. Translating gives CASSLLSSRVDYGYTF.

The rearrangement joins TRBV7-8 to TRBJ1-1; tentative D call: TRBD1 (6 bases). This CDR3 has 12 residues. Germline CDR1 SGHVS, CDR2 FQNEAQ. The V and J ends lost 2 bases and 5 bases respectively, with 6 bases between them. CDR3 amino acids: CASSLRGTEAFF. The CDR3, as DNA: TGTGCCAGCAGCTTAAGGGGGACTGAAGCTTTCTTT.

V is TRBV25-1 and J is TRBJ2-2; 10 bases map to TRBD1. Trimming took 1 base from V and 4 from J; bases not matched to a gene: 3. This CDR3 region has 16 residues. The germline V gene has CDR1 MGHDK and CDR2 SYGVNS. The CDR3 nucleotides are TGTGCCAGCAGTGAATTGGGGACAGGGGTCACCGGGGAGCTGTTTTTT. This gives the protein CASSELGTGVTGELFF.

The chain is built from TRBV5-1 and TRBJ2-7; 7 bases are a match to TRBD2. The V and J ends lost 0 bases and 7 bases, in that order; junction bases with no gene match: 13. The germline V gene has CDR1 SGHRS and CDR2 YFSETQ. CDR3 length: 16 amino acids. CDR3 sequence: CASSLVPGGVLEEQYF. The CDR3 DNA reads TGCGCCAGCAGCTTGGTTCCGGGAGGAGTCTTGGAGGAGCAGTACTTC.